This T cell receptor (beta chain) is from a study of T cell repertoires in aging, cancer and after chemotherapy (dated 2019 in TCRdb). Context from the whole study: The donors fell into six age groups ranging from 30 or younger to 70 or older, and each group had at least three individuals. Alongside some 96 healthy donors serving as a reference group, the cohort included some 210 cancer patients, of whom some 91 had hematological cancers and some 130 had solid cancers. To examine immunoaging and T cell reconstitution after chemotherapy, the study profiled TCR beta repertoires in peripheral blood from healthy donors and cancer patients. Several million TCR reads were contained in the full dataset. In the solid tumor group, the paired samples taken before and after chemotherapy came from patients with brain tumors (glioblastoma) who were receiving therapy based on temozolomide. Findings and caveats that apply to the study as a whole: According to the authors, the repertoire data do not permit conclusions about immunological memory after chemotherapy. Compared with age-matched healthy donors, untreated patients with hematological or solid cancers had significantly lower TCR diversity and higher clonality in blood. Median generation probability increased over the chemotherapy interval in both cancer cohorts, suggesting repertoire reconstitution through rebound thymic output. In healthy donors, the decline in TCR diversity with age was mainly due to loss of richness, whereas in cancer patients loss of evenness also played a role.

Instead of sorted cells or RNA, genomic DNA extracted from peripheral blood served as the source for amplifying TCR beta rearrangements. The CDR3 runs 15 residues from the cysteine to the phenylalanine. The only DNA kept is the CDR3, 45 bases in frame from the first base. Cut back by 7 bases and 5 bases, the V and J ends lie 18 bases apart. The germline V gene encodes CDR1 MNHNS and CDR2 SASEGT. This clonotype was seen only a few times. The specificity of this receptor is unknown. No base qualities exist here, and no much larger clone lies one base off it. Rearranged TRB sequences spanning V, D and J segments were amplified by multiplex touch-down PCR using a mixed TRB-A/B primer pool. Illumina adapters and sample indices were attached to the amplicons through two consecutive PCR reactions run with Phusion HS II polymerase. The amplicons were purified from gel with the NucleoSpin Gel and PCR Clean-up kit and then assessed with Qubit and an Agilent 2100 Bioanalyzer. Libraries were sequenced on an Illumina MiSeq using 600-cycle, single-indexed, paired-end runs. Per the original workflow: TRB sequences were processed with MiXCR versions 2.12 and 3.0.5. Each unique CDR3 nucleotide sequence was treated as one clone, and only productive sequences with two or more reads were kept. The repertoire metrics were Shannon diversity, evenness, clonality (defined as one minus evenness), and alpha-parameterized diversity profiles covering alpha 0 to 5. The IGoR algorithm was used to compute generation probabilities of clones in paired pre- and post-chemotherapy samples. In-frame beta chains were kept once TCRdb had trimmed the public reads at Q25 with fastp and called clones with MiXCR. Under each unique CDR3 protein, matching rows form one entry showing the most common genes and DNA. These V and J calls originate from TCRdb's pipeline instead of the authors' own analysis. The sample table shows about 5,600 distinct CDR3 sequences, and around 27% are seen once. The ten largest account for approximately 10% of the sample.

The source is a human donor with a solid tumor. The chain employs TRBV6-1 and TRBJ2-1, with a tentative D gene TRBD2 over 6 matching bases. The sequenced material came from blood. The CDR3: CASTSTGGANNEQFF. The nucleotides are TGTGCCAGCACTTCTACCGGCGGGGCCAACAATGAGCAGTTCTTC.